This entry lists 12 T cell receptor beta chains sequenced from one sample in a study of long-term antiretroviral therapy in people with HIV. Survey-level resolution applied to immunoSEQ assay v3.0. Measured with immunoSEQ multiplex PCR; TCRdb has only the in-frame clones, and not every one. Among some 28,000 clones listed, roughly 95% were seen once. Here the sequenced sample was unsorted PBMCs, taken 6.3 years after starting antiretroviral therapy. The receptors were gathered from a man in his thirties or forties with HIV.

The J gene is TRBJ2-7, the V gene TRBV6-5, with D unclear. CDR1 and CDR2 (germline): MNHEY, SVGAGI. V was trimmed by 5 bases and J by 2 bases, leaving 4 bases between them. This CDR3 is built from 11 residues. The CDR3 coding sequence is TGTGCCAGCAGTGAAGCCTACGAGCAGTACTTC. Translation: CASSEAYEQYF.

This chain connects TRBV7-8 to TRBJ2-7; D may match TRBD1 or TRBD2 (5 bases each). This CDR3 contains 13 residues. Trimming took off 5 bases at V and 3 bases at J, with 11 bases between the two ends. Germline CDR1 is SGHVS and CDR2 is FQNEAQ. The CDR3 DNA follows: TGTGCCAGCAGCAGAGGGGAGAACTACGAGCAGTACTTC. Amino acids: CASSRGENYEQYF. The variable domain in full, completed from reference TRBV7-8 and TRBJ2-7, reads GAGVSQSPRYKVAKRGQDVALRCDPISGHVSLFWYQQALGQGPEFLTYFQNEAQLDKSGLPSDRFFAERPEGSVSTLKIQRTQQEDSAVYLCASSRGENYEQYFGPGTRLTVT.

The chain carries TRBV7-6 and TRBJ2-5; 8 nucleotides align to TRBD2. V lost 5 bases, J lost 5 bases, and 7 bases stayed unmatched. CDR3 length equals 14 residues. Germline CDR1 SGHVS, CDR2 FNYEAQ. CDR3 residues: CASSRERGRETQYF. CDR3 coding DNA: TGTGCCAGCAGCCGAGAGCGGGGGCGGGAGACCCAGTACTTC. Based on the CDR3 plus reference TRBV7-6 and TRBJ2-5, the full variable domain is GAGVSQSPRYKVTKRGQDVALRCDPISGHVSLYWYRQALGQGPEFLTYFNYEAQQDKSGLPNDRFSAERPEGSISTLTIQRTEQRDSAMYRCASSRERGRETQYFGPGTRLLVL.

The chain is built from TRBV19 and TRBJ2-7, with 10 bases that match TRBD1. This CDR3 contains 14 residues. V trimming: 7 bases; J trimming: 5 bases; junction bases outside the gene matches: 8. Germline loops: CDR1 LNHDA, CDR2 SQIVND (reference sequence). CDR3: CASTRDRGRHEQYF. The DNA of the CDR3 is TGTGCCAGTACCCGGGACAGGGGTCGCCACGAGCAGTACTTC.

V gene TRBV27 combines with J gene TRBJ2-7; 9 nucleotides match TRBD2. Germline CDR1 is MNHEY and CDR2 is SMNVEV (reference sequence). This CDR3 is 14 amino acids long. Germline trimming cut 6 bases from V and 3 bases from J; bases unmatched to any gene: 6. The CDR3 here is CASSRGRAVYEQYF. CDR3 in DNA: TGTGCCAGCAGCCGCGGGAGGGCCGTCTACGAGCAGTACTTC.

The chain couples TRBV2 to TRBJ2-7, with D perhaps matching TRBD1 or TRBD2 (7 bases each). The V and J ends lost 3 bases and 3 bases respectively, with 12 bases between them. The germline V gene encodes CDR1 SNHLY and CDR2 FYNNEI. This CDR3 has 14 amino acids. CDR3 protein: CASSEQGEGYEQYF. CDR3 sequence (DNA): TGTGCCAGCAGTGAGCAGGGGGAGGGCTACGAGCAGTACTTC.

The rearrangement uses TRBV7-2 and TRBJ1-5, with D hard to call. The germline V and J ends were trimmed by 2 bases and 4 bases, with 6 bases remaining between them. CDR3 size: 13 residues. In germline, CDR1 is SGHTA, CDR2 FQGNSA. CDR3 in DNA: TGTGCCAGCAGCTTAACGGGGAATCAGCCCCAGCATTTT. Translating it yields CASSLTGNQPQHF. The whole variable domain, remainder taken from reference TRBV7-2 and TRBJ1-5, is GAGVSQSPSNKVTEKGKDVELRCDPISGHTALYWYRQSLGQGLEFLIYFQGNSAPDKSGLPSDRFSAERTGGSVSTLTIQRTQQEDSAVYLCASSLTGNQPQHFGDGTRLSIL.

The rearrangement links TRBV6-5 to TRBJ2-1; D possibly corresponds to TRBD2 (6 bases). The CDR3 covers 16 residues. The ends were cut back, 0 bases at V and 7 bases at J, with 16 bases in the middle. Looked up from germline, CDR1 is MNHEY and CDR2 is SVGAGI. In nucleotides, the CDR3 is TGTGCCAGCAGTTACTCGAGTGGGGGGAGTGGGAATGAGCAGTTCTTC. Translation gives CASSYSSGGSGNEQFF.

This chain joins TRBV7-2 and TRBJ2-3; no clear D. The V gene's germline CDR1 is SGHTA and CDR2 FQGNSA. The CDR3 is 14 amino acids. V lost 2 bases and J lost 4, with 10 bases in between. The chain's CDR3 is CASSLLGQADTQYF. DNA for the CDR3: TGTGCCAGCAGCTTACTAGGTCAGGCAGATACGCAGTATTTT.

V usage is TRBV30 and J usage is TRBJ1-5, with D maybe TRBD1 (6 bases). The V gene lost 3 bases and the J gene lost 5 bases, with 11 bases spanning the gap. This CDR3 comprises 13 residues. Germline V gives CDR1 GTSNPN, CDR2 SVGIG (reference sequence). This chain's CDR3 is CAWSQQGDQPQHF. CDR3 in DNA: TGTGCCTGGAGCCAACAGGGAGATCAGCCCCAGCATTTT.

J is TRBJ1-3 and V is TRBV29-1; D is unclear. V was clipped by 3 bases and J by 0 bases, with 9 bases between them. The length of the CDR3 is 14 residues. Germline values: CDR1 SQVTM, CDR2 ANQGSEA. The DNA for the CDR3 is TGCAGCGTTGATGGTAGGGACTCTGGAAACACCATATATTTT. This codes for CSVDGRDSGNTIYF.

The chain uses TRBV27 and TRBJ2-2, with TRBD1 matching 7 bases. The CDR3 consists of 15 residues. The junction had 1 base not matched to a gene; V was cut back by 3 bases and J by 0 bases. In germline, CDR1 is MNHEY, CDR2 SMNVEV (reference sequence). The DNA for the CDR3 is TGTGCCAGCAGTTTGACAGGGACGAACACCGGGGAGCTGTTTTTT. Translated: CASSLTGTNTGELFF.